This TCR beta chain was identified during a study of memory B cells and T cells in multiple sclerosis. General study results and limits: Normalization was needed because clone-set size differences affected shared clonotype counts.

About this clone itself: Antigen unknown.

CFSE-dim autoproliferating and CFSE-high non-proliferating T cells from unstimulated culture were sequenced separately. About 50 million CFSE-labeled PBMCs were cultured less than nine days unstimulated, then replicate wells were pooled. Without exogenous stimuli, around 0.5 uM CFSE-labeled PBMCs were cultured serum-free. Profiled with immunoSEQ multiplex PCR; TCRdb holds only in-frame clones, not every one. The table lists over 35,000 clones, around 80% of them singletons. The V segment lost 3 bases and the J segment 1 base; nucleotides outside the gene matches: 6. The germline V gene encodes CDR1 ENHRY and CDR2 SYGVKD. CDR3 length: 16 amino acids.

The chain uses TRBV10-3 and TRBJ1-5; 7 bases are a match to TRBD1. This sequence originates from a human donor with multiple sclerosis. The sample was PBMCs from blood kept in culture. CDR3 in DNA: TGTGCCATCAGTGATGCAGGGGGGATAAGCAATCAGCCCCAGCATTTT. Amino acid sequence: CAISDAGGISNQPQHF.